This T cell receptor beta chain was retrieved from a study of post-analysis software for immune sequencing data. Study results and limitations: Same-batch preparations were strongly co-clustered by F measure. Patients carried five TRBV segments more frequently than controls did, and TRBV5-6, TRBV5-1 and TRBV20-1 were among them.

The TCR beta cDNA libraries contained unique molecular identifiers. MiXCR, run by TCRdb on the PCR reads, gives a single entry per CDR3 protein. The profile shows about 820,000 distinct CDR3 sequences, roughly 50% of them singletons. From germline, CDR1 is SGHDT and CDR2 YYEEEE. This CDR3 has 15 residues. Trimming removed 7 bases at V and 9 bases at J, with 20 bases between. As for this clonotype: As yet, its antigen is unknown.

The chain uses TRBV5-6 and TRBJ1-6; D is undetermined. This TCR came from a girl under 18 with multiple sclerosis. The sample taken for sequencing was blood. CDR3 nucleotide sequence: TGTGCCAGCCATCGGGAGACTACTATTGGTTCACCCCTCCACTTT. Translating it yields CASHRETTIGSPLHF.